The 10 T cell receptor beta chains below all came from one sample that was sequenced in a study of T cells after yellow fever vaccination. TCRdb independently ran MiXCR on the 5' RACE reads; one entry per CDR3 protein. This table holds about 350,000 distinct CDR3 sequences, less than 9.5% found once. Sequenced here: PBMCs, sampled more than 40 days after the first yellow fever vaccination. The receptor set was obtained from a man younger than 30 who received the YFV17D yellow fever vaccine.

This clonotype appeared many times. The V and J genes are TRBV28 and TRBJ2-7, with D unresolved. This CDR3 has 12 residues. CDR1 MDHEN and CDR2 SYDVKM come from the germline V gene. The V end lost 3 bases, the J end lost 4 bases, and 7 bases lay between the germline ends. The CDR3 loop reads CASSLGTYEQYV. Written as DNA, the CDR3 is TGTGCCAGCAGTTTGGGTACATACGAGCAGTACGTC.

In this sample, this clonotype turned up a few times. The chain combines TRBV20-1 with TRBJ2-5; unclear D gene. Germline V gives CDR1 DFQATT, CDR2 SNEGSKA (reference sequence). Trimming stripped 6 bases from V and 4 bases from J, with 12 bases between. This CDR3 is 12 amino acids long. Here the CDR3 reads CSAQGWGETQYF. The CDR3 DNA sequence: TGCAGTGCGCAAGGATGGGGAGAGACCCAGTACTTC.

The chain uses TRBV20-1 and TRBJ2-3; the match to TRBD1 covers 9 bases. Per germline, CDR1 DFQATT and CDR2 SNEGSKA (reference sequence). CDR3 size: 17 residues. The trim removed 3 bases at V and 2 bases at J, leaving 12 bases unmatched. CDR3 region: CSASPAHGTGSTDTQYF. The CDR3 DNA is TGCAGTGCTAGTCCTGCCCACGGGACAGGGTCCACAGATACGCAGTATTTT.

This clonotype was detected a few times. The V and J genes are TRBV5-1 and TRBJ1-1; 8 nucleotides line up with TRBD1. The germline CDR1 and CDR2 sequences are SGHRS and YFSETQ. This CDR3 has 16 residues. The junction had 11 bases not matched to a gene; V was cut back by 3 bases and J by 4 bases. CDR3 protein: CASSWGPGGSGTEAFF. CDR3 nucleotides: TGCGCCAGCAGCTGGGGGCCAGGGGGCTCGGGCACTGAAGCTTTCTTT.

This clonotype was observed a few times. CDR3 DNA: TGCGCCAGCAGCCTAACGGGGCATAGGGGTAACTATGGCTACACCTTC. Residues: CASSLTGHRGNYGYTF. The chain links TRBV4-3 to TRBJ1-2, with TRBD1 as a possible D gene (5 bases). This CDR3 is built from 16 residues. Trimming shortened V by 4 bases and J by 1 base, and 16 bases separated the two germline ends. In germline, CDR1 is LGHNA, CDR2 YSLEER.

This clonotype was detected only a few times. The V call is TRBV7-3, the J call TRBJ2-1, with 7 bases aligning to TRBD1. This CDR3 spans 16 amino acids. J gave up 4 bases and V 2 bases, and 8 bases lay outside the gene matches. The germline V gene encodes CDR1 SGHTA and CDR2 FQGTGA. This chain's CDR3 is CASSLYTGASYNEQFF. The CDR3 DNA follows: TGTGCCAGCAGCTTATATACAGGGGCCTCGTACAATGAGCAGTTCTTC.

This clonotype showed up many times. The rearrangement joins TRBV7-6 to TRBJ2-2, with a possible D match to TRBD1 (6 bases). Germline V gene lookup returns CDR1 SGHVS and CDR2 FNYEAQ. The germline V and J ends were trimmed by 3 bases and 6 bases, with 17 bases remaining between them. This CDR3 comprises 16 residues. In DNA, the CDR3 is TGTGCCAGCAGCTTGGGGCCCTTACAGGGAGCCGGGGAGCTGTTTTTT. It encodes CASSLGPLQGAGELFF.

This clonotype was found a few times. This rearrangement joins TRBV11-2 to TRBJ2-1; 10 bases align to TRBD2. V lost 6 bases, J lost 0 bases, and 11 bases stayed unmatched. The CDR3 totals 18 residues. Germline V gene data show CDR1 as SGHAT and CDR2 as FQNNGV. This CDR3 is CASREASGGRSSYNEQFF. The CDR3 nucleotides are TGTGCCAGCAGAGAGGCTAGCGGGGGCCGGAGCTCCTACAATGAGCAGTTCTTC.

The table lists this clonotype with many counts. The chain employs TRBV6-5 and TRBJ2-7; no reliable D call. Germline loops: CDR1 MNHEY, CDR2 SVGAGI. This CDR3 contains 13 residues. V lost 2 bases, J lost 0 bases, and 5 bases lay in between. CDR3 DNA: TGTGCCAGCAGTTACGACAACTCCTACGAGCAGTACTTC. Protein: CASSYDNSYEQYF.

The V gene is TRBV27, the J gene TRBJ2-1; 10 nucleotides agree with TRBD2. Germline V gene lookup returns CDR1 MNHEY and CDR2 SMNVEV (reference sequence). The CDR3 covers 15 residues. With 3 bases clipped from V and 9 bases from J, the junction kept 8 bases outside the gene matches. CDR3 DNA sequence: TGTGCCAGCAGTTTCGAGCGGGGGGGCTTCGGTGAGCAGTTCTTC. This sequence encodes CASSFERGGFGEQFF.